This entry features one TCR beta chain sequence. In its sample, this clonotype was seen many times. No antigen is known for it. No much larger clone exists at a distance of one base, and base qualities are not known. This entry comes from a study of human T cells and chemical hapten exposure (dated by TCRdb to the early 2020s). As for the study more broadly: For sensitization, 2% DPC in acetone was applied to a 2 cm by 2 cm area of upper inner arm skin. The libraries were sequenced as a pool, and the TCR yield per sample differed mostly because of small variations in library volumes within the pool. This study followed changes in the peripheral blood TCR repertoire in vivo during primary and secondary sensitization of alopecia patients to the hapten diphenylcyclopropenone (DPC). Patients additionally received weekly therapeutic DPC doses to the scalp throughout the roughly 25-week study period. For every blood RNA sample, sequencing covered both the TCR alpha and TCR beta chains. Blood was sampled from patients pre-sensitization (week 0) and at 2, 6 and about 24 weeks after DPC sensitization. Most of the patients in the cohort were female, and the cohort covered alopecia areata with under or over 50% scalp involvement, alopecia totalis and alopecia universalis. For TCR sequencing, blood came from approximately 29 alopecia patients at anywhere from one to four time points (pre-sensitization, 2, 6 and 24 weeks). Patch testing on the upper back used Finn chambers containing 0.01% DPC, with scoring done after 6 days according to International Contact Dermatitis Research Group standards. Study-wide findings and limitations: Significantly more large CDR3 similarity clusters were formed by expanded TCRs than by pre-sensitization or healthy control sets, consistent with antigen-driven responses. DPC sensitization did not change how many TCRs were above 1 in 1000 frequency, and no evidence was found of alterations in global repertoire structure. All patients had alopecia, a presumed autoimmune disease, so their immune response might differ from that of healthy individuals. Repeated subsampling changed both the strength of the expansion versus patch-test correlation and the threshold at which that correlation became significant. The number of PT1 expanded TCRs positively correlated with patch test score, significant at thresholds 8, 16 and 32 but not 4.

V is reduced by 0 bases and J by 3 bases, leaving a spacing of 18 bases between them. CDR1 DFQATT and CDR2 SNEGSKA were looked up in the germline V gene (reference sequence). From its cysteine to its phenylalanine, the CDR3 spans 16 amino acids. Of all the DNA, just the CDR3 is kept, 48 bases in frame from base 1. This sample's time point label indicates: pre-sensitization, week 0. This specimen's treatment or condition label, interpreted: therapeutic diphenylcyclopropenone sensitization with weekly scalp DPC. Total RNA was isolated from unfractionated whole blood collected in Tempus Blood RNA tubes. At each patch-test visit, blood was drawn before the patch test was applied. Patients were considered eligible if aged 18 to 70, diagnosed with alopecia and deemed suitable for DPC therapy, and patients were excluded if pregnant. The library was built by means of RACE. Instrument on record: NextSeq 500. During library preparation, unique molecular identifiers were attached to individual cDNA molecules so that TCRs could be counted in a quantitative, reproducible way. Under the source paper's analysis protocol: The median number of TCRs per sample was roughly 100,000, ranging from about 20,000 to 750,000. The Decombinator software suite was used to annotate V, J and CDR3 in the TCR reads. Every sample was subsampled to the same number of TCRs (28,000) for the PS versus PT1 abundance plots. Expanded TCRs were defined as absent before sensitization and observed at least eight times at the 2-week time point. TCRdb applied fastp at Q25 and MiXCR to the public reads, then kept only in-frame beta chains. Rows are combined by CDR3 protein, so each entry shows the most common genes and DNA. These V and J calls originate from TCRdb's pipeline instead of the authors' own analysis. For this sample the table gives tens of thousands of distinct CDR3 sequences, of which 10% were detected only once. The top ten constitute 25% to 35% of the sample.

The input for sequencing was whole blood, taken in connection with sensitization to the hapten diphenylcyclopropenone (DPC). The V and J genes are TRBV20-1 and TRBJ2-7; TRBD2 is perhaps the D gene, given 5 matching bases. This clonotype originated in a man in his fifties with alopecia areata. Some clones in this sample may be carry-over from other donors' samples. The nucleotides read TGCAGTGCTAGAGATAGGCTAGGACTTATGAACTACGAGCAGTACTTC. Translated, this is CSARDRLGLMNYEQYF.